The 27 T cell receptor beta chains below come from one sample, sequenced in a study of early T cells in non-severe SARS-CoV-2 infection. A single record per CDR3 protein comes from TCRdb applying MiXCR to the 5' RACE reads. The top ten hold around 5.1% of the sample, which has about 63,000 distinct CDR3 sequences, 10% to 15% seen once. Input material: whole blood. These receptors originate from an adult who was a healthcare worker with PCR-confirmed SARS-CoV-2 infection or an uninfected control (not recorded which).

CDR3 coding DNA: TGTGCCAGCAGTCGGCAGTCAGAGACTAATGAAAAACTGTTTTTT. Translation gives CASSRQSETNEKLFF. The chain joins TRBV2 to TRBJ1-4; the D is unclear. CDR3 length: 15 residues. Germline V gene lookup returns CDR1 SNHLY and CDR2 FYNNEI. With 5 bases removed from V and 2 bases from J, the gap between germline ends came to 12 bases.

There are many counts of this clonotype. The chain joins TRBV6-4 to TRBJ1-1; unclear D gene. Germline CDR1 is MRHNA and CDR2 is SNTAGT. The CDR3 has 13 amino acids. Trimming shortened V by 4 bases and J by 1 base, and 7 bases separated the two germline ends. CDR3 sequence (DNA): TGTGCCAGCAGTGTGGACTCGAACACTGAAGCTTTCTTT. It is translated as CASSVDSNTEAFF.

This clonotype was recorded many times. The chain recombines TRBV7-9 with TRBJ2-7, with D perhaps assigned TRBD1 or TRBD2 (5 bases each). V was shortened by 5 bases and J by 5 bases, with 19 bases between the two germline ends. Germline V gene sequence: CDR1 SEHNR, CDR2 FQNEAQ (reference sequence). The CDR3 is 15 amino acids. The CDR3 spells CASSPRDGRNHEQYF. CDR3 in DNA: TGTGCCAGCAGCCCCCGGGACGGACGGAACCACGAGCAGTACTTC. Combining the CDR3 with reference TRBV7-9 and TRBJ2-7 gives the whole variable domain DTGVSQNPRHKITKRGQNVTFRCDPISEHNRLYWYRQTLGQGPEFLTYFQNEAQLEKSRLLSDRFSAERPKGSFSTLEIQRTEQGDSAMYLCASSPRDGRNHEQYFGPGTRLTVT.

The chain has TRBV3-1 and TRBJ2-3; either TRBD1 or TRBD2 may fit D (5 bases each). Trimming left V 3 bases short and J 5 bases short, with 9 bases between. The CDR3 has 13 residues. CDR1 LGHDT and CDR2 YNNKEL come from the germline V gene (reference sequence). CDR3 amino acids: CASSHLRGDTQYF. In nucleotides, the CDR3 is TGTGCCAGCAGCCACCTGAGGGGAGATACGCAGTATTTT.

This clonotype was counted at least ten times. The chain links TRBV7-9 to TRBJ1-2; no firm D call. The CDR3 is 16 amino acids. Trimming took off 0 bases at V and 1 base at J, with 12 bases between the two ends. Germline CDR1 and CDR2: SEHNR and FQNEAQ (reference sequence). CDR3 sequence: CASSLASEFFNYGYTF. DNA of the CDR3: TGTGCCAGCAGCTTAGCTTCGGAATTTTTTAACTATGGCTACACCTTC.

Ten or more counts support this clonotype. The chain joins TRBV2 to TRBJ1-6; D is unresolved. The ends were cut back, 7 bases at V and 8 bases at J, with 12 bases in the middle. The CDR3 is 13 residues long. The V gene's germline CDR1 is SNHLY and CDR2 FYNNEI. CDR3 protein: CASNSLKDSPLHF. The CDR3 DNA sequence: TGTGCCAGCAATAGCTTAAAGGATTCACCCCTCCACTTT. Supplemented by reference TRBV2 and TRBJ1-6, the full variable domain reads EPEVTQTPSHQVTQMGQEVILRCVPISNHLYFYWYRQILGQKVEFLVSFYNNEISEKSEIFDDQFSVERPDGSNFTLKIRSTKLEDSAMYFCASNSLKDSPLHFGNGTRLTVT.

Of note for this clonotype: Here the CDR3 omits its conserved ending phenylalanine or tryptophan, so a read error is the likely source. The chain's CDR3 is CAKQESDSGNTIYC. As DNA, the CDR3 is TGTGCCAAACAGGAATCCGACTCTGGAAACACCATATATTGT. This chain links TRBV30 with TRBJ1-3, with D tentatively TRBD1 (5 bases). The CDR3 runs 14 residues. In germline, CDR1 is GTSNPN, CDR2 SVGIG (reference sequence). Trimming stripped 8 bases from V and 0 bases from J, with 14 bases between.

V is TRBV2 and J is TRBJ2-4, with 9 bases fitting TRBD2. The V gene end was trimmed by 5 bases and the J gene end by 4 bases; junction bases not matched to a gene: 9. Germline values: CDR1 SNHLY, CDR2 FYNNEI. The CDR3 runs 16 residues. This chain's CDR3 is CASSRAGGLAKNIQYF. As DNA, the CDR3 is TGTGCCAGCAGTCGAGCGGGGGGCCTAGCAAAAAACATTCAGTACTTC.

At least ten counts were recorded for this clonotype. The gene calls are TRBV29-1 and TRBJ1-2; weak D call: TRBD1 (5 bases). The CDR3 has 12 residues. Trimming took off 6 bases at V and 2 bases at J, with 10 bases between the two ends. Germline lookup yields CDR1 SQVTM and CDR2 ANQGSEA. The CDR3 sequence is CSVGEGNYGYTF. CDR3 nucleotides: TGCAGCGTCGGAGAGGGGAACTATGGCTACACCTTC.

This clonotype has a handful of counts. This chain links TRBV12-3 or TRBV12-4 with TRBJ2-3, with D unresolved. Between the trimmed V and J ends, which lost 5 bases and 6 bases, there was a span of 15 bases. The CDR3 extends over 14 amino acids. CDR3 in DNA: TGTGCCAGCAGTACACGGTGGCCCTGGGATACGCAGTATTTT. Its translation: CASSTRWPWDTQYF.

J is TRBJ1-5 and V is TRBV14, with 7 bases fitting TRBD1. The J segment lost 4 bases and the V segment lost 3 bases, leaving 0 bases of the junction unmatched. The length of the CDR3 is 13 residues. The germline V gene encodes CDR1 SGHDN and CDR2 FVKESK. This CDR3 is CASSHRGNQPQHF. The CDR3 coding sequence is TGTGCCAGCAGCCACAGGGGGAATCAGCCCCAGCATTTT.

This clonotype was recorded many times. V gene TRBV12-3 or TRBV12-4 combines with J gene TRBJ1-1, with a weak D call TRBD1 (5 bases). The length of the CDR3 is 15 residues. V was pared by 3 bases and J by 4 bases, with 15 bases between. CDR3 sequence (DNA): TGTGCCAGCAGTTTGGCAGGGAGAGGAATCACTGAAGCTTTCTTT. It specifies CASSLAGRGITEAFF.

The chain combines TRBV29-1 with TRBJ2-5, with D possibly matching TRBD2 (5 bases). Germline V CDR1 and CDR2: SQVTM, ANQGSEA. The V end was cut by 6 bases, the J end by 1 base, with 21 bases between. This CDR3 is built from 16 residues. As DNA, the CDR3 is TGCAGCGTGAACGGAGGTGGCCCGAGCATCCAAGAGACCCAGTACTTC. Protein: CSVNGGGPSIQETQYF.

There are many counts of this clonotype. V usage is TRBV20-1 and J usage is TRBJ2-4; 9 positions match TRBD2. The germline V gene has CDR1 DFQATT and CDR2 SNEGSKA (reference sequence). V lost 0 bases, J lost 10 bases, and 16 bases stayed unmatched. The CDR3 extends over 17 amino acids. CDR3 loop: CSARDLVSGGRLGIQYF. The CDR3 DNA sequence: TGCAGTGCTAGAGATCTTGTTAGCGGGGGCCGTCTGGGGATTCAGTACTTC.

This clonotype appeared many times. This chain uses TRBV6-2 or TRBV6-3 with TRBJ2-1; possible D gene TRBD2, 6 bases. V lost 7 bases and J 4 bases, leaving 14 bases between the germline ends. Germline CDR1 is MNHEY and CDR2 is SVGEGT. The CDR3 spans 14 residues. CDR3 bases: TGTGCCAGCACCTCAGCGGGCGAGTACAATGAGCAGTTCTTC. This encodes CASTSAGEYNEQFF.

This clonotype has ten or more counts. The V and J genes are TRBV20-1 and TRBJ1-1; 7 bases map to TRBD1. The V gene's germline CDR1 is DFQATT and CDR2 SNEGSKA (reference sequence). Trimming took 6 bases from V and 2 from J; bases not matched to a gene: 6. The CDR3 spans 13 residues. The CDR3: CSARGQLNTEAFF. For the CDR3, the DNA is TGCAGTGCGCGGGGACAGCTTAACACTGAAGCTTTCTTT.

The CDR3 region is CASSFLNTGELFF. As DNA, the CDR3 is TGTGCCAGCAGCTTCTTGAACACCGGGGAGCTGTTTTTT. The chain uses TRBV7-2 and TRBJ2-2; D unclear. Looked up from germline, CDR1 is SGHTA and CDR2 is FQGNSA. This CDR3 comprises 13 residues. V was trimmed by 3 bases and J by 1 base, leaving 3 bases between them. The full variable domain, its missing parts supplied by reference TRBV7-2 and TRBJ2-2, is GAGVSQSPSNKVTEKGKDVELRCDPISGHTALYWYRQSLGQGLEFLIYFQGNSAPDKSGLPSDRFSAERTGGSVSTLTIQRTQQEDSAVYLCASSFLNTGELFFGEGSRLTVL.

The chain carries TRBV19 and TRBJ1-1; 11 bases are a match to TRBD1. The CDR3 loop spans 16 amino acids. Germline lookup yields CDR1 LNHDA and CDR2 SQIVND (reference sequence). Germline trimming cut 2 bases from V and 5 bases from J; bases unmatched to any gene: 7. CDR3 protein: CASSIPSGQGGTEAFF. CDR3 bases: TGTGCCAGTAGTATACCGTCGGGACAGGGGGGGACTGAAGCTTTCTTT.

Many counts were recorded for this clonotype. J is TRBJ2-5 and V is TRBV6-5; D may correspond to TRBD1 or TRBD2 (5 bases each). Per germline, CDR1 MNHEY and CDR2 SVGAGI. The CDR3 is 14 amino acids. V was clipped by 8 bases and J by 7 bases, with 20 bases between them. The CDR3: CASSWGTVGGTQYF. The CDR3 region has the DNA TGTGCCAGCTCCTGGGGGACCGTGGGTGGGACCCAGTACTTC.

With respect to this clonotype: A much larger clone differs by one base, so this may be a read error. V is TRBV3-1 and J is TRBJ1-2; D is perhaps TRBD1 (5 bases). In germline, CDR1 is LGHDT, CDR2 YNNKEL (reference sequence). The CDR3 is 12 amino acids. The CDR3 region has the DNA TGTGTCAGCGGCCAGGGTACAGGAGGCTACACCTTC. Translating gives CVSGQGTGGYTF. The variable domain in full, with the rest retrieved from reference TRBV3-1 and TRBJ1-2, is DTAVSQTPKYLVTQMGNDKSIKCEQNLGHDTMYWYKQDSKKFLKIMFSYNNKELIINETVPNRFSPKSPDKAHLNLHINSLELGDSAVYFCVSGQGTGGYTFGSGTRLTVV.

This clonotype has more than one count but fewer than ten. The chain links TRBV11-3 to TRBJ1-5; possibly TRBD1 for D (5 bases). This CDR3 comprises 18 residues. V was shortened by 5 bases and J by 0 bases, with 20 bases between the two germline ends. The germline V gene encodes CDR1 SGHNT and CDR2 YENEEA. The CDR3 protein is CASSPKKRAGPSNQPQHF. The DNA of the CDR3 is TGTGCCAGCAGCCCAAAAAAGAGGGCGGGACCTAGCAATCAGCCCCAGCATTTT.

This clonotype was counted a few times. The chain is built from TRBV19 and TRBJ2-5, with D maybe TRBD1 (6 bases). This CDR3 has 13 amino acids. Trimming cost V 4 bases and J 5 bases, with 11 bases left between them. Per the germline V gene, CDR1 is LNHDA and CDR2 is SQIVND (reference sequence). This CDR3 is CASSTTGYETQYF. CDR3 coding DNA: TGTGCCAGTAGTACCACAGGGTACGAGACCCAGTACTTC.

This clonotype was seen many times. The chain combines TRBV6-1 with TRBJ2-7; 8 bases align to TRBD1. The CDR3 runs 15 residues. Germline-derived CDR1 and CDR2 are MNHNS and SASEGT. V dropped 4 bases and J dropped 6; count of bases not matched to a gene: 11. CDR3 amino acids: CASSVTTGVVAEQYF. The CDR3 coding sequence is TGTGCCAGCAGTGTAACGACAGGGGTCGTGGCCGAGCAGTACTTC.

This clonotype appeared many times. J is TRBJ2-5 and V is TRBV7-3; 7 bases fit TRBD1. The CDR3 has 15 amino acids. The ends lost 5 bases at V and 5 bases at J; junction bases unmatched: 11. CDR1 and CDR2 from the germline V gene are SGHTA and FQGTGA. The CDR3 bases are TGTGCCAGCAGCCCCACTCGGTTACAGGGGGAGACCCAGTACTTC. This encodes CASSPTRLQGETQYF.

The chain uses TRBV3-1 and TRBJ1-4, with 8 bases identical to TRBD1. This CDR3 has 14 residues. V lost 4 bases and J lost 4; bases outside the gene matches: 2. CDR1 and CDR2 from the germline V gene are LGHDT and YNNKEL (reference sequence). CDR3 residues: CASSLDRVNEKLFF. The CDR3 region has the DNA TGTGCCAGCAGCCTGGACAGGGTTAATGAAAAACTGTTTTTT.

This clonotype has ten or more counts. The CDR3 protein is CASSLVLGAGQETQYF. The CDR3, as DNA: TGTGCCAGCAGCTTGGTATTAGGGGCGGGCCAAGAGACCCAGTACTTC. J is TRBJ2-5 and V is TRBV5-5, with D perhaps assigned TRBD1 or TRBD2 (5 bases each). Trimming stripped 0 bases from V and 1 base from J, with 13 bases between. The germline V gene has CDR1 SGHKS and CDR2 YYEKEE (reference sequence). The CDR3 runs to 16 residues.

This clonotype was seen a few times. CDR3 DNA sequence: TGTGCCAGCAGTTACTCGATCCGGTCGGGGGAGCTGTTTTTT. Translated, it gives CASSYSIRSGELFF. V gene TRBV6-2 or TRBV6-3 combines with J gene TRBJ2-2; D unclear. V was pared by 0 bases and J by 8 bases, with 10 bases between. Germline lookup yields CDR1 MNHEY and CDR2 SVGEGT. This CDR3 contains 14 residues.